What follows is one T cell receptor (beta chain) and its context. Only in-frame clones appear in the TCRdb table, and some are missing; sequencing was by immunoSEQ multiplex PCR. The sample has some 400,000 clones, around 87% seen once. This sample is drawn from a study of blood T cell repertoires in COVID-19. The CDR3 runs 15 residues. Trimming removed 2 bases at V and 0 bases at J, with 11 bases between. Germline lookup yields CDR1 SEHNR and CDR2 FQNEAQ (reference sequence). The sequencing sample was made of PBMCs or T cells enriched from blood (not recorded which). This clonotype originated in a man aged 25 to 40 who had recovered from COVID-19. This sequence joins TRBV7-9 and TRBJ2-7; tentatively, D is TRBD1 (6 bases). The CDR3 nucleotides read TGTGCCAGCAGCTTAATGGGGGCGAGCTCCTACGAGCAGTACTTC. It codes for CASSLMGASSYEQYF.